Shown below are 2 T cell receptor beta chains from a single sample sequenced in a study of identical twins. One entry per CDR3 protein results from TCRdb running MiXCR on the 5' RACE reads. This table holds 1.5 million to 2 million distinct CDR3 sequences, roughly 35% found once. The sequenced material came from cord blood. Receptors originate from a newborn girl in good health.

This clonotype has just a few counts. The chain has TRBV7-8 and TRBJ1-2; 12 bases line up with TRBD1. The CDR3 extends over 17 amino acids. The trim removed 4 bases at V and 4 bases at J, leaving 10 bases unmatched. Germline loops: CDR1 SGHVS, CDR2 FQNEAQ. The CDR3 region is CASSSGGTGGSIYGYTF. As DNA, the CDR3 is TGTGCCAGCAGCTCCGGGGGGACAGGGGGCTCTATCTATGGCTACACCTTC.

DNA of the CDR3: TGCAGTGCTAGAACGAGGGACAGAACTTATGGCTACACCTTC. Translating gives CSARTRDRTYGYTF. The chain recombines TRBV20-1 with TRBJ1-2, with 7 bases identical to TRBD1. The CDR3 is made up of 14 amino acids. The trim removed 2 bases at V and 5 bases at J, leaving 8 bases unmatched. Germline V lookup: CDR1 DFQATT, CDR2 SNEGSKA (reference sequence).